This T cell receptor (beta chain) was recovered during a study of cytomegalovirus exposure and HLA in healthy donors. Overall study findings and caveats: TCR beta chains associated with HLA were, in a later analysis, more clonally expanded than equally common others.

Researchers ran the PCR with 60 Vbeta and 13 Jbeta primers. Clones were read by immunoSEQ multiplex PCR, and TCRdb kept only the in-frame ones, dropping some. Reported are approximately 150,000 clones; the ten largest clones contain roughly 1.6%. About this clone: The antigen remains undetermined.

CDR3 size: 13 residues. CDR1 is LNHDA and CDR2 is SQIVND in the germline V gene (reference sequence). Trimming removed 3 bases at V and 4 bases at J, with 7 bases between. All the people who gave samples were healthy bone marrow donors. The rearrangement links TRBV19 to TRBJ1-3; D is unclear. Sequencing was carried out using PBMCs. The TCR originated in a woman in her forties in good health and CMV-seronegative. The CDR3 DNA reads as TGTGCCAGTAGTATGCAAGCCGGAAACACCATATATTTT. Protein sequence: CASSMQAGNTIYF.